One and the same sample provided the 5 T cell receptor beta chains below, sequenced in a study of blood T cells in healthy people across ages. For the second PCR, which ran for about 6 to 11 cycles, a sample-barcoded 5' primer and a J-beta primer mix were used. TCRdb reprocessed the 5' RACE reads with MiXCR, giving one entry per CDR3 protein. The repertoire holds around 1,100,000 distinct CDR3 sequences, with under 40% as singletons. The material sequenced was blood. The receptors were gathered from a man aged 18 to 35 in good health.

The V call is TRBV2, the J call TRBJ2-3, with D tentatively TRBD2 (5 bases). Trimming pared 8 bases from V and 3 bases from J, leaving 9 bases between. CDR1 SNHLY and CDR2 FYNNEI come from the germline V gene. The length of the CDR3 is 12 residues. The CDR3 spells CASDRETDTQYF. In DNA form, the CDR3 reads TGTGCCAGCGACCGGGAAACAGATACGCAGTATTTT.

This clonotype was seen once. CDR3: CAISDGTGMNGQYF. CDR3 sequence (DNA): TGTGCCATCAGTGATGGGACAGGGATGAATGGGCAGTACTTC. The rearrangement links TRBV10-3 to TRBJ2-5; TRBD1 aligns across 9 bases. Germline V gene data show CDR1 as ENHRY and CDR2 as SYGVKD. The CDR3 has 14 amino acids. V was clipped by 3 bases and J by 11 bases; unmatched bases: 10.

The rearrangement joins TRBV5-8 to TRBJ1-5, with D tentatively TRBD1 (6 bases). V was pared by 5 bases and J by 2 bases, with 23 bases between. CDR1 is SGHTS, CDR2 YDEGEE, per germline. The CDR3 is 18 amino acids. CDR3 DNA: TGTGCCAGCAGTGGGGGTGTCCGGGACACCTATGGCAATCAGCCCCAGCATTTT. Its protein product is CASSGGVRDTYGNQPQHF.

The chain has TRBV12-3 or TRBV12-4 and TRBJ2-1; unclear D gene. The CDR3 runs 12 residues. V was clipped by 5 bases and J by 5 bases, with 7 bases between them. CDR3 coding DNA: TGTGCCAGCAGTCCAGTGAACAATGAGCAGTTCTTC. Its protein product is CASSPVNNEQFF.

The J gene is TRBJ1-2, the V gene TRBV7-2; a weak D match, TRBD1 (6 bases). Deletions cut 4 bases from V and 2 bases from J, with 20 bases between. Germline values: CDR1 SGHTA, CDR2 FQGNSA. The CDR3 extends over 17 amino acids. The chain's CDR3 is CASSSGAPGQVNYGYTF. The CDR3 DNA sequence: TGTGCCAGCAGCTCCGGAGCCCCGGGACAAGTCAACTATGGCTACACCTTC. The full variable domain, in which reference TRBV7-2 and TRBJ1-2 provide the parts outside the CDR3, is GAGVSQSPSNKVTEKGKDVELRCDPISGHTALYWYRQSLGQGLEFLIYFQGNSAPDKSGLPSDRFSAERTGGSVSTLTIQRTQQEDSAVYLCASSSGAPGQVNYGYTFGSGTRLTVV.